This TCR beta chain was found in a study of blood T cell repertoires in COVID-19. The overall study: Italy, Spain and the United States were the sources of the convalescent and acute COVID-19 samples.

There are 15 residues in the CDR3. The germline V gene has CDR1 SEHNR and CDR2 FQNEAQ (reference sequence). V lost 5 bases and J lost 5; bases outside the gene matches: 10. Under the authors' procedure: Reference gene primer amplification yielded estimated nucleated cell counts. Clones were read by immunoSEQ multiplex PCR, and TCRdb kept only the in-frame ones, dropping some. V, J and clone size derive from that table, while D and trimming were established from the DNA sequence. The table has approximately 70,000 clones, over 75% seen once. Source material: peripheral blood. The J gene is TRBJ2-5, the V gene TRBV7-9; 8 positions match TRBD1. The TCR sequence derives from a man between 65 and 79 years old with active or convalescent COVID-19. CDR3 protein: CASSPPDRVSETQYF. Here the CDR3 DNA reads TGTGCCAGCAGCCCCCCGGACAGGGTGTCGGAGACCCAGTACTTC.